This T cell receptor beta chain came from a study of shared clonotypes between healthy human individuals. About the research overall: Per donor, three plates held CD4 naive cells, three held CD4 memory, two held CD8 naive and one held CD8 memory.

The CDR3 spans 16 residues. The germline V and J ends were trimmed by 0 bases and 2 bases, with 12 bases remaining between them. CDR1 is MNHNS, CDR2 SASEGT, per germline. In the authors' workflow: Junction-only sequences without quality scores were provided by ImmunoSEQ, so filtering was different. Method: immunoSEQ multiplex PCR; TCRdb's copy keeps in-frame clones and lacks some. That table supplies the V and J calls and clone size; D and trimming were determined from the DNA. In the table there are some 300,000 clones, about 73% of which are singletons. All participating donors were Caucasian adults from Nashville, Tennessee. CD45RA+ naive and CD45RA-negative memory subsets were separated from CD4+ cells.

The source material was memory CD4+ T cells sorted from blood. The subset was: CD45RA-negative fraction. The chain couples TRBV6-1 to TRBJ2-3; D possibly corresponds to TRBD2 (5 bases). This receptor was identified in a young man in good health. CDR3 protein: CASSEARVRTTDTQYF. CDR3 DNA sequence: TGTGCCAGCAGTGAAGCGCGGGTCAGAACCACAGATACGCAGTATTTT.